Listed below are T cell receptor beta chains from one sample, sequenced in a study of molecular identifiers for immune sequencing clone quantification. TCRdb processed the PCR reads anew with MiXCR; each CDR3 protein has one entry. The sample has hundreds of thousands of distinct CDR3 sequences; approximately 24% are singletons. The material sequenced was naive CD8+ T cells from blood, with Jurkat cell RNA spiked in. Receptors originate from a human donor in good health. Some libraries in this study had Jurkat cell RNA spiked in. Both conserved end residues are part of each CDR3. Each record gives: CDR3 length, clone size, J gene, V gene, D gene, CDR3 DNA, CDR3 protein. A D gene is named only where the DNA matches it firmly. Some rows mark clone size as missing; the rest say once, few, many or name a class of expanded clone.

>16|few|TRBJ2-2|TRBV7-6|NA
TGTGCCAGCAGCCTAAGATTACTGCCGAACACCGGGGAGCTGTTTTTT
CASSLRLLPNTGELFF
>14|many|TRBJ1-1|TRBV6-2/TRBV6-3|TRBD1
TGTGCCAGCAGTTACGTCGACAGGGACACTGAAGCTTTCTTT
CASSYVDRDTEAFF
>12|few|TRBJ2-7|TRBV11-2|NA
TGTGCCAGCAGCTTAGTAAGCGTCGAGCAGTACTTC
CASSLVSVEQYF
>13|NA|TRBJ1-1|TRBV6-6|NA
TGTGCCAGCACGTTCTCGGAATTCACTGAAGCTTTCTTT
CASTFSEFTEAFF
>13|few|TRBJ1-1|TRBV9|NA
TGTGCCAGCAGCCCACCGTCGAACACTGAAGCTTTCTTT
CASSPPSNTEAFF
>11|NA|TRBJ1-1|TRBV29-1|NA
TGCAGCGTTGGTGGTTGCACTGAAGCTCTCTTT
CSVGGCTEALF
>14|many|TRBJ2-7|TRBV14|TRBD1
TGTGCCAGCAGCCCGGACAGGGGTTACTACGAGCAGTACTTC
CASSPDRGYYEQYF
>16|NA|TRBJ2-7|TRBV18|NA
TGTGCCAGCTCAGACTACGACAGGGAACCGGACTACAAGCAGTACTTC
CASSDYDREPDYKQYF
>15|NA|TRBJ2-2|TRBV24-1|NA
TGTGCCACCAGTGATCACGGTGCGGACACCGGGGAGCTGTTTTTT
CATSDHGADTGELFF
>16|NA|TRBJ2-7|TRBV11-2|NA
TGTGCCAGCAGCCCCCAAGTGTTGGACACCTCCTACGAGCAGTACTTC
CASSPQVLDTSYEQYF
>15|many|TRBJ1-1|TRBV20-1|NA
TGCAGTGCTAGAGATTTAAGGGCGGGGGACACTGAAGCTTTCTTT
CSARDLRAGDTEAFF
>16|NA|TRBJ2-7|TRBV4-3|NA
TGCGCCGGCAGCCAAGATTTTGGGGGCGCCGGCTACGAGCAGTACTTC
CAGSQDFGGAGYEQYF
>15|NA|TRBJ1-5|TRBV12-3/TRBV12-4|NA
TGTGCCAGCAGTTCAGGCGGCTACCTCAGTCAGCCCCAGCATTTT
CASSSGGYLSQPQHF
>15|NA|TRBJ2-7|TRBV9|TRBD1
TGTGCCAGCAGCGAAACTCCGGGACAGATCTACGAGCAGTACTTC
CASSETPGQIYEQYF
>15|NA|TRBJ2-7|TRBV11-2|NA
TGTGCCAGCAGCGTAGGGACACCGGGGCCCTACGAGCAGTACTTC
CASSVGTPGPYEQYF
>19|many|TRBJ2-6|TRBV19|NA
TGTGCCAGCAGCTTTGACCGGGATCCCCAGTGGTCTGGGGCCAACGTCCTGACTTTC
CASSFDRDPQWSGANVLTF
>14|few|TRBJ2-1|TRBV5-1|TRBD1
TGCGCCAGCAGCTTGGGGGGACAGTTCAATGAGCAGTTCTTC
CASSLGGQFNEQFF
>15|many|TRBJ1-5|TRBV6-6|TRBD1
TGTGCCAGCACCTTGAACAGGGGTAGCAATCAGCCCCAGCATTTT
CASTLNRGSNQPQHF
>19|many|TRBJ2-2|TRBV7-9|TRBD2
TGTGCCAGCAGCTTAGCCGGGACTAGCGGGAGAGCGAACACCGGGGAGCTGTTTTTT
CASSLAGTSGRANTGELFF
>15|NA|TRBJ2-7|TRBV2|TRBD2
TGTGTCAGCAGTGAATTTCGGGGGGAGACCTACGAGCAGTACTTC
CVSSEFRGETYEQYF
>15|many|TRBJ2-7|TRBV20-1|TRBD1
TGCAGTGCTAAAGAGACAGGGGGCCTTTCCTACGAGCAGTACTTC
CSAKETGGLSYEQYF
>16|few|TRBJ1-4|TRBV6-2/TRBV6-3|NA
TGTGCCAGCAGTTCCGCCCGGCAGGGGCTTAATGAAAAACTGTTTTTT
CASSSARQGLNEKLFF
>12|NA|TRBJ2-5|TRBV20-1|NA
TGCAGTGTCGGGCAGGGTATCGAGACCCAGTACTTC
CSVGQGIETQYF
>19|NA|TRBJ2-1|TRBV7-2|TRBD2
TGTGCCAGCAGCAGTTTCTCCATCGTTAGCGGGGGCCTCTACAATGAGCAGTTCTTC
CASSSFSIVSGGLYNEQFF
>15|many|TRBJ1-4|TRBV7-9|NA
TGTGCCAGCAGTACGCGCGCAATGGGCGAGGTAAAACTGTTTTTT
CASSTRAMGEVKLFF
>13|few|TRBJ2-1|TRBV6-5|NA
TGTGCCAGCACTAGCGCCAGCTACAATGAGCAGTTCTTC
CASTSASYNEQFF
>16|NA|TRBJ2-3|TRBV14|TRBD2
TGTGCCAGCAGCCAAGTCCTAGCGGGGTTCACAGATACGCAGTATTTT
CASSQVLAGFTDTQYF
>19|many|TRBJ2-1|TRBV11-2|TRBD2
TGTGCCAGCAGCTCGTACCCTAGGACTAGCGGGGGAGTAAACAATGAGCAGTTCTTC
CASSSYPRTSGGVNNEQFF
>15|few|TRBJ2-1|TRBV30|NA
TGTGCCTGGAGTGCGGGGGCGAGCTCCTACAATGAGCAGTTCTTC
CAWSAGASSYNEQFF
>16|many|TRBJ1-1|TRBV6-6|NA
TGTGCCAGCAGTTATTCCATTTGGACGAGAAACACTGAAGCTTTCTTT
CASSYSIWTRNTEAFF
>15|NA|TRBJ1-5|TRBV11-2|NA
TGTGCCAGCAGCTTAGACTTTTCAGGGGTAAGCCCCCAGCATTTT
CASSLDFSGVSPQHF
>13|few|TRBJ2-7|TRBV27|NA
TGTGCCAGCAGTCCGCGTGTGGGGCACGAGCAGTACTTC
CASSPRVGHEQYF
>14|NA|TRBJ2-7|TRBV4-1|NA
TGCGCCAGCAGCCCTATCGGGGGGCTCTACGAGCAGTACTTC
CASSPIGGLYEQYF
>19|few|TRBJ2-1|TRBV6-6|NA
TGTGCCAGCAGTTACGATTTCGCGGAGGTCGAGCGCTCCTACAATGAGCAGTTCTTC
CASSYDFAEVERSYNEQFF
>15|few|TRBJ1-1|TRBV4-2|TRBD1
TGTGCCAGCAGCCAGGAACAGGGGCTATTCACTGAAGCTTTCTTT
CASSQEQGLFTEAFF
>15|NA|TRBJ2-1|TRBV9|NA
TGTGCCAGCAGCGTAGAGGGGGTAACCTACAATGAGCAGTTCTTC
CASSVEGVTYNEQFF
>14|NA|TRBJ2-2|TRBV12-3/TRBV12-4|NA
TGTGCCAGCAGTCGGGCGTCGAACACCGGGGAGCTGTTTTTT
CASSRASNTGELFF
>13|few|TRBJ1-2|TRBV6-5|NA
TGTGCCAGCAGACCGCCCCGTTGGTATGGCTACACCTTC
CASRPPRWYGYTF
>14|many|TRBJ2-5|TRBV5-4|NA
TGTGCCAGCTACCATAGCCTAAACCAAGAGACCCAGTACTTC
CASYHSLNQETQYF
>13|many|TRBJ2-2|TRBV5-1|NA
TGCGCCAGCAGCTTGGGACTACCCGGGGAGCTGTTTTTT
CASSLGLPGELFF
>15|few|TRBJ1-2|TRBV28|TRBD1
TGTGCCAGCAGTACGGGACAGTCAGCTAACTATGGCTACACCTTC
CASSTGQSANYGYTF
>15|many|TRBJ1-1|TRBV7-9|NA
TGTGCCAGCAGCCCAGACCCCCAGGGGTGGCCTGAAGCTTTCTTT
CASSPDPQGWPEAFF
>14|few|TRBJ2-7|TRBV14|NA
TGTGCCAGCAGCCAATGGGGAAACTCCTACGAGCAGTACTTC
CASSQWGNSYEQYF
>14|NA|TRBJ2-1|TRBV19|TRBD2
TGTGCCACCTGCCCAGCGGGAGATGTGAATGAGCAGTTCTTC
CATCPAGDVNEQFF
>16|NA|TRBJ2-2|TRBV4-1|TRBD1
TGCGCCAGCAGCCCCACACCGGGACAGGCGGTCTGGGAGCTGTTTTTT
CASSPTPGQAVWELFF
>14|few|TRBJ1-5|TRBV27|NA
TGTGCCAGCAGTCTATCCTCGGGGGCTCAGCCCCAGCATTTT
CASSLSSGAQPQHF
>15|many|TRBJ1-5|TRBV2|NA
TGTGCCAGCAGTCATAAGGGGGGCTTCAATCAGCCCCAGCATTTT
CASSHKGGFNQPQHF
>15|NA|TRBJ1-3|TRBV10-3|NA
TGTGCCATCAGTGAGTTCATGGATTCTGGAAACACCATATATTTT
CAISEFMDSGNTIYF
>11|NA|TRBJ2-1|TRBV5-6|NA
TGTGCCAGCAGCCATAACAATGAGCAGTTCTTC
CASSHNNEQFF
>15|many|TRBJ2-6|TRBV7-3|NA
TGTGCCAGCAGCCTAACAGGGTTTGGGGCCAACGTCCTGACTTTC
CASSLTGFGANVLTF